Below, 27 T cell receptor beta chains from the same sample are listed, as sequenced in a study of blood T cell repertoires in COVID-19. The data were produced by immunoSEQ multiplex PCR, yet TCRdb's version contains in-frame clones alone and is incomplete. The sample carries about 69,000 clones, over 70% recorded once. The sequencing input was peripheral blood. Receptors originate from a man in his sixties with acute or convalescent COVID-19.

This clone showed up just a few times. This sequence joins TRBV21-1 and TRBJ1-2. TRBV21-1 is a documented pseudogene. This CDR3 contains 13 residues. The CDR3 region has the DNA TGTGCCAGCAGCAAGGGGAGATGTTATGGCTACACCTTC. This gives the protein CASSKGRCYGYTF.

The gene calls are TRBV6-5 and TRBJ1-2; perhaps TRBD1 as D (5 bases). In germline, CDR1 is MNHEY, CDR2 SVGAGI. This CDR3 has 14 amino acids. The V and J ends lost 4 bases and 6 bases respectively, with 15 bases between them. The CDR3 reads CASSSGTGGNGYTF. The CDR3 DNA sequence: TGTGCCAGCAGTTCCGGGACGGGGGGTAATGGCTACACCTTC.

The V gene is TRBV19, the J gene TRBJ1-4; D not resolved. The germline CDR1 and CDR2 sequences are LNHDA and SQIVND (reference sequence). There are 13 residues in the CDR3. The V end was cut by 6 bases, the J end by 10 bases, with 15 bases between. The CDR3 bases are TGTGCCAGTAGAAGGGAGGTAACCGGAAAACTGTTTTTT. Encoded protein: CASRREVTGKLFF. The variable domain in full, completed from reference TRBV19 and TRBJ1-4, reads DGGITQSPKYLFRKEGQNVTLSCEQNLNHDAMYWYRQDPGQGLRLIYYSQIVNDFQKGDIAEGYSVSREKKESFPLTVTSAQKNPTAFYLCASRREVTGKLFFGSGTQLSVL.

This chain connects TRBV4-2 to TRBJ2-3, with TRBD2 matching over 9 bases. The V and J ends lost 0 bases and 3 bases, in that order; junction bases with no gene match: 7. In germline, CDR1 is LGHNA, CDR2 YNFKEQ. The CDR3 totals 17 residues. In DNA, the CDR3 is TGTGCCAGCAGCCAAGATGGGGTAGCGGGGGAAACAGATACGCAGTATTTT. Amino acids: CASSQDGVAGETDTQYF.

Only one count was recorded for this clone. The chain links TRBV9 to TRBJ1-5, with D hard to call. The V and J ends lost 1 base and 2 bases respectively, with 7 bases between them. The CDR3 spans 14 residues. CDR1 is SGDLS and CDR2 is YYNGEE in the germline V gene. CDR3 in amino acids: CASSVWGGNQPQHF. The CDR3 nucleotides are TGTGCCAGCAGCGTATGGGGAGGCAATCAGCCCCAGCATTTT.

The rearrangement uses TRBV6-2 or TRBV6-3 and TRBJ1-3, with 7 nucleotides matching TRBD1. Trimming removed 2 bases from V and 0 bases from J; junction bases left unmatched: 1. Germline V gives CDR1 MNHEY, CDR2 SVGEGT. The CDR3 sequence is 15 residues long. CDR3 sequence (DNA): TGTGCCAGCAGTTACCGACAGGGCTCTGGAAACACCATATATTTT. Its protein product is CASSYRQGSGNTIYF.

A few counts support this clone. This rearrangement joins TRBV6-2 or TRBV6-3 to TRBJ2-3; 9 bases map to TRBD2. The V gene end was trimmed by 4 bases and the J gene end by 3 bases; junction bases not matched to a gene: 8. CDR1 and CDR2 (germline): MNHEY, SVGEGT. CDR3 size: 16 residues. The CDR3 region has the DNA TGTGCCAGCAGTTCTAGCGGGGTAACGGGGACAGATACGCAGTATTTT. It specifies CASSSSGVTGTDTQYF.

This sequence joins TRBV3-1 (or the pseudogene TRBV3-2) and TRBJ1-2; perhaps TRBD1 as D (6 bases). The CDR3 consists of 15 residues. Trimming cost V 1 base and J 6 bases, with 15 bases left between them. The germline gives CDR1 LGHDT, CDR2 YNNKEL (reference sequence). This chain's CDR3 is CASSQGFMGADGYTF. The CDR3 DNA reads TGTGCCAGCAGCCAAGGGTTCATGGGGGCAGATGGCTACACCTTC.

The V and J genes are TRBV19 and TRBJ1-5, with a weak D call TRBD1 (6 bases). The CDR3 sequence is 14 residues long. Trimming removed 4 bases at V and 5 bases at J, with 12 bases between. The germline V gene encodes CDR1 LNHDA and CDR2 SQIVND (reference sequence). The chain's CDR3 is CASSTGQNYQPQHF. The CDR3 DNA is TGTGCCAGTAGTACAGGACAGAACTATCAGCCCCAGCATTTT.

This clone was found once. The V gene is TRBV7-2, the J gene TRBJ2-7; TRBD1 matches 8 bases. Germline lookup yields CDR1 SGHTA and CDR2 FQGNSA. The CDR3 sequence is 13 residues long. Trimming took 3 bases from V and 3 from J; bases not matched to a gene: 1. DNA for the CDR3: TGTGCCAGCAGCTTCGGACAGGGCTACGAGCAGTACTTC. Amino acids: CASSFGQGYEQYF.

This clone appeared a single time. The chain employs TRBV14 and TRBJ2-3, with 12 nucleotides matching TRBD1. V shed 8 bases and J 5 bases; nucleotides not matched to a gene: 8. CDR1 is SGHDN, CDR2 FVKESK, per germline. The CDR3 sequence is 15 residues long. The chain's CDR3 is CASAGTGGGGDTQYF. CDR3 nucleotide sequence: TGTGCCAGCGCCGGGACAGGGGGCGGCGGAGATACGCAGTATTTT. Complete variable domain (other parts from reference TRBV14 and TRBJ2-3): EAGVTQFPSHSVIEKGQTVTLRCDPISGHDNLYWYRRVMGKEIKFLLHFVKESKQDESGMPNNRFLAERTGGTYSTLKVQPAELEDSGVYFCASAGTGGGGDTQYFGPGTRLTVL.

CDR3 loop: CASSYRWRTGELFF. CDR3 DNA sequence: TGTGCCAGCAGTTATAGGTGGCGGACCGGGGAGCTGTTTTTT. The V and J genes are TRBV6-5 and TRBJ2-2; D is unclear. With 3 bases removed from V and 5 bases from J, the gap between germline ends came to 10 bases. Germline values: CDR1 MNHEY, CDR2 SVGAGI. The CDR3 is 14 amino acids.

The V gene is TRBV5-5, the J gene TRBJ1-4; weak D call: TRBD1 (5 bases). Germline values: CDR1 SGHKS, CDR2 YYEKEE (reference sequence). The ends were cut back, 4 bases at V and 7 bases at J, with 17 bases in the middle. This CDR3 is built from 15 residues. CDR3 amino acids: CASSPSQATGEKLFF. CDR3 bases: TGTGCCAGCAGCCCCTCACAGGCGACGGGTGAAAAACTGTTTTTT.

V usage is TRBV2 and J usage is TRBJ2-7; no firm D call. Trimming took 10 bases from V and 2 from J, leaving 15 bases between them. The germline V gene encodes CDR1 SNHLY and CDR2 FYNNEI. The CDR3 runs 13 residues. The chain's CDR3 is CAIYSDGTYEQYF. The CDR3 region has the DNA TGTGCCATCTACAGTGACGGAACCTACGAGCAGTACTTC.

The V and J genes are TRBV5-1 and TRBJ2-1; 7 bases match TRBD2. CDR3 size: 15 residues. The germline CDR1 and CDR2 sequences are SGHRS and YFSETQ. V trimming: 0 bases; J trimming: 5 bases; junction bases outside the gene matches: 5. The CDR3 protein is CASSLVTSRDNEQFF. The CDR3 region has the DNA TGCGCCAGCAGCTTGGTGACTAGCAGAGACAATGAGCAGTTCTTC.

Comments on this clone: The junction and the germline gene differ at one end; a read error may be behind it. The chain links TRBV2 to TRBJ1-1; maybe TRBD1 (5 bases). Per germline, CDR1 SNHLY and CDR2 FYNNEI. The CDR3 runs to 13 residues. The DNA of the CDR3 is TGTGCCAGCAGTGGGGCTTGGGGCACTGAAGCTTTTTTT. It is translated as CASSGAWGTEAFF.

This chain joins TRBV10-2 and TRBJ2-2, with a possible D match to TRBD1 (6 bases). V was cut by 3 bases and J by 9 bases, with 20 bases left in between. The CDR3 has 16 residues. Germline values: CDR1 WSHSY, CDR2 SAAADI. The CDR3 loop reads CASSDGGRGALRELFF. The CDR3 bases are TGCGCCAGCAGTGATGGCGGCAGGGGAGCCCTCAGGGAGCTGTTTTTT.

The chain uses TRBV11-2 and TRBJ2-7; 12 bases are shared with TRBD1. Germline lookup yields CDR1 SGHAT and CDR2 FQNNGV. The V gene end was trimmed by 7 bases and the J gene end by 7 bases; junction bases not matched to a gene: 11. There are 15 residues in the CDR3. DNA for the CDR3: TGTGCCAGCACAGTACCGGGACAGGGGGCGTGGGAGCAGTACTTC. Its protein is CASTVPGQGAWEQYF.

The rearrangement links TRBV6-5 to TRBJ2-5; no reliable D call. Trimming left V 0 bases short and J 5 bases short, with 13 bases between. This CDR3 is built from 15 residues. CDR1 and CDR2 (germline): MNHEY, SVGAGI. Here the CDR3 DNA reads TGTGCCAGCAGTTACTCGCACCTACCGAAGGAGACCCAGTACTTC. As protein: CASSYSHLPKETQYF.

This clone has a handful of counts. The chain uses TRBV6-2 or TRBV6-3 and TRBJ1-2; D remains ambiguous. The CDR3 consists of 13 residues. CDR1 is MNHEY and CDR2 is SVGEGT in the germline V gene. The ends were cut back, 4 bases at V and 4 bases at J, with 10 bases in the middle. The CDR3: CASSFASTYGYTF. The CDR3 nucleotides are TGTGCCAGCAGTTTTGCCAGTACCTATGGCTACACCTTC.

V usage is TRBV5-8 and J usage is TRBJ1-1; perhaps TRBD1 as D (6 bases). CDR3 length: 15 residues. CDR1 and CDR2 from the germline V gene are SGHTS and YDEGEE. Deletions cut 1 base from V and 8 bases from J, with 18 bases between. CDR3 in amino acids: CASSLPGVLLTEAFF. For the CDR3, the DNA is TGTGCCAGCAGCTTGCCAGGGGTCCTCCTGACGGAAGCTTTCTTT.

The chain couples TRBV4-3 to TRBJ2-1; 7 bases are a match to TRBD2. The germline gives CDR1 LGHNA, CDR2 YSLEER. The length of the CDR3 is 16 residues. Trimming removed 1 base from V and 8 bases from J; junction bases left unmatched: 11. Here the CDR3 reads CASSQGGRGVLDEQFF. The CDR3 nucleotides are TGCGCCAGCAGCCAAGGCGGCCGGGGGGTCCTCGATGAGCAGTTCTTC.

Only a few counts were recorded for this clone. The V gene is TRBV29-1, the J gene TRBJ2-1; no definite D call. Germline V gene data show CDR1 as SQVTM and CDR2 as ANQGSEA. V was cut by 5 bases and J by 0 bases, with 11 bases left in between. The CDR3 has 14 amino acids. The CDR3 DNA follows: TGCAGCGTTTCAAAGGCGGCCTCCTACAATGAGCAGTTCTTC. Amino acid sequence: CSVSKAASYNEQFF.

V gene TRBV5-8 combines with J gene TRBJ1-6; possibly TRBD1 for D (5 bases). V was clipped by 0 bases and J by 4 bases, with 8 bases between them. The CDR3 contains 15 residues. CDR1 SGHTS and CDR2 YDEGEE come from the germline V gene. CDR3 protein: CASSLVQGYNSPLHF. In DNA, the CDR3 is TGTGCCAGCAGCTTGGTTCAGGGATATAATTCACCCCTCCACTTT. Full variable domain (missing parts from reference TRBV5-8 and TRBJ1-6): EAGVTQSPTHLIKTRGQQATLRCSPISGHTSVYWYQQALGLGLQFLLWYDEGEERNRGNFPPRFSGRQFPNYSSELNVNALELEDSALYLCASSLVQGYNSPLHFGNGTRLTVT.

The chain joins TRBV19 to TRBJ1-6; D gene uncertain. The germline V and J ends were trimmed by 6 bases and 0 bases, with 21 bases remaining between them. CDR1 LNHDA and CDR2 SQIVND come from the germline V gene (reference sequence). The CDR3 runs 19 residues. The CDR3 sequence: CASSSKSASWSSYNSPLHF. In DNA, the CDR3 is TGTGCCAGTAGCTCGAAGTCAGCGAGCTGGAGCTCCTATAATTCACCCCTCCACTTT.

V and J are TRBV11-2 and TRBJ2-5; 9 bases are shared with TRBD1. This CDR3 spans 15 amino acids. Unmatched junction bases numbered 13, after V lost 9 bases and J lost 5 bases. Germline V gene data show CDR1 as SGHAT and CDR2 as FQNNGV. The CDR3 here is CASRQQQGTGETQYF. CDR3 DNA sequence: TGTGCCAGTCGCCAGCAGCAAGGGACAGGGGAGACCCAGTACTTC. Full variable domain (rest looked up from reference TRBV11-2 and TRBJ2-5): EAGVAQSPRYKIIEKRQSVAFWCNPISGHATLYWYQQILGQGPKLLIQFQNNGVVDDSQLPKDRFSAERLKGVDSTLKIQPAKLEDSAVYLCASRQQQGTGETQYFGPGTRLLVL.

This rearrangement joins TRBV7-2 to TRBJ2-1; TRBD1 matches at 8 bases. J gave up 6 bases and V 4 bases, and 5 bases lay outside the gene matches. The CDR3 runs 14 residues. Germline loops: CDR1 SGHTA, CDR2 FQGNSA. CDR3: CASSSQGVFNEQFF. The CDR3 DNA reads TGTGCCAGCAGCTCACAGGGGGTGTTCAATGAGCAGTTCTTC.